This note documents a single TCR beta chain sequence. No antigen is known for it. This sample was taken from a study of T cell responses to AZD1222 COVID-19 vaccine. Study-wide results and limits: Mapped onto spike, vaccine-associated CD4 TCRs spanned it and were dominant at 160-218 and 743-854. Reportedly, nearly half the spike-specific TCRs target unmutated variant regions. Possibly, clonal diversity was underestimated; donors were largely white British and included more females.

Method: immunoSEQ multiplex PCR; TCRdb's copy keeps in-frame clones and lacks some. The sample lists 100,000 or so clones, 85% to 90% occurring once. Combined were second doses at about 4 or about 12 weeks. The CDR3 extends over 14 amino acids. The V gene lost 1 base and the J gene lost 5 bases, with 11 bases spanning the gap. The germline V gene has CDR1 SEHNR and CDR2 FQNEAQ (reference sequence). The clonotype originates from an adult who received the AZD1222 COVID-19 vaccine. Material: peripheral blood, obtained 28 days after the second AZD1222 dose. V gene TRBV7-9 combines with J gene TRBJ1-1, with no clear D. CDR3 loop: CASSLGQSGTEAFF. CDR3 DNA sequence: TGTGCCAGCAGCTTAGGGCAGAGCGGGACTGAAGCTTTCTTT.